This TCR beta chain was obtained from a study of blood T cells in healthy people across ages. About the study: Roughly one uniquely barcoded beta molecule per two T cells was captured.

The extraction recovered at least 5.5 micrograms of total RNA per sample. With a J-beta primer mix and a sample-barcoded 5' primer, a second PCR ran about 6 to 11 cycles. Each of the cDNA molecules was tagged by a template-switch adaptor with 12 random nucleotides. TCRdb reanalysed the 5' RACE reads using MiXCR and keeps one entry per CDR3 protein. The data contain more than 650,000 distinct CDR3 sequences, roughly 53% of them singletons. CDR1 is SGHRS and CDR2 is YFSETQ in the germline V gene. V lost 2 bases and J lost 6; bases outside the gene matches: 6. This CDR3 region has 15 residues. The chain couples TRBV5-1 to TRBJ2-1; 9 nucleotides align to TRBD1. Sequencing was done on a sample of blood. The sequence was collected from a man older than 75 in good health. The CDR3 protein is CASSLGQGSTNEQFF. CDR3 nucleotides: TGCGCCAGCAGCTTAGGACAGGGGAGTACCAATGAGCAGTTCTTC. Supplemented by reference TRBV5-1 and TRBJ2-1, the full variable domain reads KAGVTQTPRYLIKTRGQQVTLSCSPISGHRSVSWYQQTPGQGLQFLFEYFSETQRNKGNFPGRFSGRQFSNSRSEMNVSTLELGDSALYLCASSLGQGSTNEQFFGPGTRLTVL.